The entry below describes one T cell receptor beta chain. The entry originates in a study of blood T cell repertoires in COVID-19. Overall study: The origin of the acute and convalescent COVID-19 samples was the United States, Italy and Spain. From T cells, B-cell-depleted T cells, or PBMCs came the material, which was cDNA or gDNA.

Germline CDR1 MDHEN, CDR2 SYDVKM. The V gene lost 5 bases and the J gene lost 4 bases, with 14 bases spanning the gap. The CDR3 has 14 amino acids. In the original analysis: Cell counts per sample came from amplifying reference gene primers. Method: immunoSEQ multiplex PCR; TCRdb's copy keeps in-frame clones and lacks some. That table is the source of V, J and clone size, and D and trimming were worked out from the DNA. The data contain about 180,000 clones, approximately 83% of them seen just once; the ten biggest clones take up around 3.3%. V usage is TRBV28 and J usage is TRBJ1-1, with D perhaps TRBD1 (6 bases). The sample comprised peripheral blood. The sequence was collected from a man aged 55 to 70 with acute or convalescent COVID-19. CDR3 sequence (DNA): TGTGCCAGCAGTCTAGAGGGGGTCCCCACTGAAGCTTTCTTT. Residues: CASSLEGVPTEAFF.